This entry concerns a single T cell receptor (beta chain). The sample comes from a study of blood T cell repertoires in COVID-19. Study context: Both acute and convalescent COVID-19 samples were obtained from the United States, Italy and Spain.

The CDR3 runs 15 residues. Germline V CDR1 and CDR2: SGDLS, YYNGEE. V dropped 0 bases and J dropped 10; count of bases not matched to a gene: 3. In the source study's methods: How many nucleated cells were present was estimated from reference gene primer amplification. Some clones are missing from TCRdb's copy, which holds only in-frame ones; the method was immunoSEQ multiplex PCR. The DNA gave D and trimming, while V, J and clone size come from that table. The table records around 94,000 clones, roughly 80% of them present only once. The source is a man between 60 and 75 years old with active or convalescent COVID-19. The chain carries TRBV9 and TRBJ2-2; 13 bases match TRBD2. The sequenced sample was peripheral blood. CDR3 DNA sequence: TGTGCCAGCAGCGTAGACGGGACTAGCGGGATGGAGCTGTTTTTT. It translates to CASSVDGTSGMELFF.